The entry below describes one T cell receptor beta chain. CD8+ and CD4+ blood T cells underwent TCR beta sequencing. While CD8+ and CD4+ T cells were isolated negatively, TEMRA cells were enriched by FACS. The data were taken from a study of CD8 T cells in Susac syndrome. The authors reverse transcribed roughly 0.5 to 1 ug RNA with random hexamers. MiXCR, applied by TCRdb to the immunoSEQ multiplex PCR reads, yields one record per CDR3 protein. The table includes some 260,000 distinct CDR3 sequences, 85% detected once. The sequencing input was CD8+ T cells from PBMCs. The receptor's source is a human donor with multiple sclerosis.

Written as DNA, the CDR3 is TGTGCCAGCAGCCCCGATGAGGGAGGCAATCAGCCCCAGCATTTT. It yields the protein CASSPDEGGNQPQHF. This chain connects TRBV7-9 to TRBJ1-5; D uncertain. The V gene lost 5 bases and the J gene lost 2 bases, with 13 bases spanning the gap. Germline assignment: CDR1 SEHNR and CDR2 FQNEAQ (reference sequence). This CDR3 is 15 amino acids long.